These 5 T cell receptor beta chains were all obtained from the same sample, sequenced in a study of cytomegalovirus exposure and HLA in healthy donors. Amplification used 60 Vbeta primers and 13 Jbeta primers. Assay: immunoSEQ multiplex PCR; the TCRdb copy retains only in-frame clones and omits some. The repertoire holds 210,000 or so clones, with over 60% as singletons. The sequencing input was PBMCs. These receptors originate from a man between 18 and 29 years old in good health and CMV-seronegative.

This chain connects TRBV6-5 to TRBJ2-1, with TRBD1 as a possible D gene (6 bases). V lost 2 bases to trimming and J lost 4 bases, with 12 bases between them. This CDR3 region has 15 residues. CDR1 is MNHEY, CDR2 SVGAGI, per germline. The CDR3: CASSYAAGEYNEQFF. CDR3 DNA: TGTGCCAGCAGTTACGCGGCAGGGGAGTACAATGAGCAGTTCTTC.

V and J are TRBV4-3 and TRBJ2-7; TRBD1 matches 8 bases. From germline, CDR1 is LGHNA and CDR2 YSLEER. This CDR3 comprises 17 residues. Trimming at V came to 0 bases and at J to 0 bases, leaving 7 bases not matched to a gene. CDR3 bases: TGCGCCAGCAGCCAAGATTCCGCAGGACAGGGCTCCTACGAGCAGTACTTC. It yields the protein CASSQDSAGQGSYEQYF.

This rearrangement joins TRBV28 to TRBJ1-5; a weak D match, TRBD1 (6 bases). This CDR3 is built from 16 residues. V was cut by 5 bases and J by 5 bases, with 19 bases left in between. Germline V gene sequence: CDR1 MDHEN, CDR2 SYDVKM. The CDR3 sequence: CASSRAKTGSYQPQHF. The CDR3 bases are TGTGCCAGCAGTCGTGCCAAGACAGGTTCTTATCAGCCCCAGCATTTT.

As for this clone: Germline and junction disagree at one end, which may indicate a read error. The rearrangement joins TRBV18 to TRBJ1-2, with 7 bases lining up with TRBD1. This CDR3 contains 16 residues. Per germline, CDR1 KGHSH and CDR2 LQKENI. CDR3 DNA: TGTGCCAGCTCTCCGACAGGGTCGGATGATCTAACTTCGGCCCTCTTC. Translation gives CASSPTGSDDLTSALF.

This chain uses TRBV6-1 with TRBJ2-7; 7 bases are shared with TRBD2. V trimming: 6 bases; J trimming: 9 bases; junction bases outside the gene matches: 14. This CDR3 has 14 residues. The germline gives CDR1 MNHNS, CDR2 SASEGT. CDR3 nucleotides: TGTGCCAGCAGACCTACCAGATGGTCGGGGGGGCAGTACTTC. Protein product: CASRPTRWSGGQYF.